This TCR beta chain was found in a study of OX40 agonist ivuxolimab in advanced cancers. Overall study: Prior anti-PD-1, anti-PD-L1 or anti-CTLA-4 therapy did not bar entry, and 40% had some.

The CDR3 has 15 residues. Between the trimmed V and J ends, which lost 0 bases and 6 bases, there was a span of 15 bases. The V gene's germline CDR1 is SGHRS and CDR2 YFSETQ. For this clone: Its antigen is as yet unknown.

Overall study results and limits: Within 6 weeks, CD4+ and CD8+ blood T cells expanded clonally at 0.1 to 3.0 mg/kg. Researchers report that CD8+ T cells had, on average, more expanded clones than CD4+.

The table came from immunoSEQ multiplex PCR; TCRdb's copy has only in-frame clones and leaves some out. The sample holds about 64,000 clones; about 81% are singletons and the top ten take around 2.1%. The sample consisted of CD4+ or CD8+ T cells sorted from blood, taken in a trial of the OX40 agonist ivuxolimab. This receptor was identified in an adult with an advanced solid tumor such as melanoma, head and neck, liver or kidney cancer. V is TRBV5-1 and J is TRBJ1-1, with D perhaps matching TRBD1 (5 bases). The CDR3 reads CASSLEWGGHAEAFF. CDR3 nucleotides: TGCGCCAGCAGCTTGGAGTGGGGAGGACACGCTGAAGCTTTCTTT.